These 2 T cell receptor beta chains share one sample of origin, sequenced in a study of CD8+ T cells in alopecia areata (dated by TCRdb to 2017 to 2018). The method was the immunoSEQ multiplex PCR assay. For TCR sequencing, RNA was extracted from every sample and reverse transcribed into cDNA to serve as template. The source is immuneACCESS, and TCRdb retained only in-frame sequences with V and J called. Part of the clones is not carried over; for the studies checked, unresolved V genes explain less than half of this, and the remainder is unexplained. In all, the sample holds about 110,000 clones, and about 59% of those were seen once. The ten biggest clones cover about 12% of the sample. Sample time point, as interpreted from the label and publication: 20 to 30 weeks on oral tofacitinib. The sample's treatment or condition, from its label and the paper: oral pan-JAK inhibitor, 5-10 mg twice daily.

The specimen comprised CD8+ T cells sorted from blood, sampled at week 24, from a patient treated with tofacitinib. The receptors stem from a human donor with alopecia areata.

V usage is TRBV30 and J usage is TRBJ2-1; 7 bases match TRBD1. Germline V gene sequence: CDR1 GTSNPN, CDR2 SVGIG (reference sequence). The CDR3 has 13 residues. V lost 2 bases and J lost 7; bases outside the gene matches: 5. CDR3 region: CAWSRDSRNEQFF. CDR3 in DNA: TGTGCCTGGAGTCGGGACAGCCGAAATGAGCAGTTCTTC.

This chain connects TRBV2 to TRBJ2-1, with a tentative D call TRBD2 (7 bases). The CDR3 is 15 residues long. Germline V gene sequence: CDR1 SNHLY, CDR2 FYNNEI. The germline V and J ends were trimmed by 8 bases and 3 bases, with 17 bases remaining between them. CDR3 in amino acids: CASHRGGGSYNEQFF. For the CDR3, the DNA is TGTGCCAGCCACAGAGGGGGGGGGAGCTACAATGAGCAGTTCTTC.